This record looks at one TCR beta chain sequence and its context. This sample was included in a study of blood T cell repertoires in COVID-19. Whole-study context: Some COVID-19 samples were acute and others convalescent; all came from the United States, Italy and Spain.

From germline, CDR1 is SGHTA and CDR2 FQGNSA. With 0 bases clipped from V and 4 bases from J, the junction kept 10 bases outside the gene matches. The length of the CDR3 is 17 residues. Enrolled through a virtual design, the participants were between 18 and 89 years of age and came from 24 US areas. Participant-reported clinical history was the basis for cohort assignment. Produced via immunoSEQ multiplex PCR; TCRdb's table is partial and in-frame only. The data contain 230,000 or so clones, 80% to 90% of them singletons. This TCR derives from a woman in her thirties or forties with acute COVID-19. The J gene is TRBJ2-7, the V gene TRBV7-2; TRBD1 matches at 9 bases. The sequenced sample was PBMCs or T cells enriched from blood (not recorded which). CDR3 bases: TGTGCCAGCAGCTTAGCGGGACAGGGTTTCGCACGTTACGAGCAGTACTTC. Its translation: CASSLAGQGFARYEQYF.